The 6 T cell receptor beta chains below come from one sample, sequenced in a study of control samples from healthy donors and cancer patients. Assay: immunoSEQ multiplex PCR; the TCRdb copy retains only in-frame clones and omits some. The table lists tens of thousands of clones, around nine tenths of them singletons. The sample consisted of PBMCs. The receptor source for this set is a woman aged 45-60 years with colorectal cancer.

The sample holds one count of this clone. V is TRBV19 and J is TRBJ1-2, with D hard to call. Trimming shortened V by 6 bases and J by 9 bases, and 17 bases separated the two germline ends. CDR3 length equals 13 residues. Germline assignment: CDR1 LNHDA and CDR2 SQIVND (reference sequence). The CDR3 DNA is TGTGCCAGTAGGAACGACCCCAACCTTCGCTACACCTTC. Protein: CASRNDPNLRYTF.

The chain links TRBV19 to TRBJ2-1; weak D call: TRBD1 (5 bases). This CDR3 is 16 amino acids long. Germline CDR1 is LNHDA and CDR2 is SQIVND (reference sequence). Trimming shortened V by 3 bases and J by 3 bases, and 15 bases separated the two germline ends. This chain's CDR3 is CASSIFRTTLYNEQFF. The DNA for the CDR3 is TGTGCCAGTAGTATCTTCAGGACAACGCTCTACAATGAGCAGTTCTTC.

The rearrangement uses TRBV3-1 (or the pseudogene TRBV3-2) and TRBJ2-2; 11 bases agree with TRBD1. V was pared by 5 bases and J by 1 base, with 3 bases of the junction left unmatched. From germline, CDR1 is LGHDT and CDR2 YNNKEL (reference sequence). CDR3 length: 16 residues. In nucleotides, the CDR3 is TGTGCCAGCAGCGCGGGACAGGGGGAGAACACCGGGGAGCTGTTTTTT. Protein sequence: CASSAGQGENTGELFF.

The gene calls are TRBV15 and TRBJ1-2, with D possibly matching TRBD1 (5 bases). The V gene lost 1 base and the J gene lost 5 bases, with 14 bases spanning the gap. Per the germline V gene, CDR1 is LNHNV and CDR2 is YYDKDF (reference sequence). This CDR3 is 15 amino acids long. CDR3 nucleotides: TGTGCCACCAGCAGAGGGGGCAGGGATGGGTATGGCTACACCTTC. Amino acid sequence: CATSRGGRDGYGYTF.

The V gene is TRBV6-1, the J gene TRBJ1-6, with D maybe TRBD1 (6 bases). The ends were cut back, 2 bases at V and 7 bases at J, with 18 bases in the middle. The CDR3 has 17 residues. Germline V gene data show CDR1 as MNHNS and CDR2 as SASEGT. Here the CDR3 DNA reads TGTGCCAGCAGTGAAAGGACAGACGCTTCAGGGAATTCACCCCTCCACTTT. As protein: CASSERTDASGNSPLHF.

The chain couples TRBV6-1 to TRBJ1-2; a weak D match, TRBD1 (6 bases). Germline CDR1 MNHNS, CDR2 SASEGT. Trimming pared 1 base from V and 0 bases from J, leaving 12 bases between. The CDR3 runs to 16 residues. CDR3 in amino acids: CASSEERQVPNYGYTF. CDR3 sequence (DNA): TGTGCCAGCAGTGAAGAAAGACAGGTACCTAACTATGGCTACACCTTC.